The 9 T cell receptor beta chains below come from one sample, sequenced in a study of blood T cell repertoires in COVID-19. Sequencing used immunoSEQ multiplex PCR; TCRdb keeps in-frame clones, though not all of them. The sample lists around 26,000 clones, 82% occurring once. The material sequenced was peripheral blood. The receptors derive from a human donor in a cohort sampled during active COVID-19.

The chain recombines TRBV24-1 with TRBJ2-1, with D perhaps matching TRBD2 (6 bases). CDR3 size: 13 residues. CDR1 and CDR2 (germline): KGHDR, SFDVKD. Trimming cost V 4 bases and J 9 bases, with 12 bases left between them. Written as DNA, the CDR3 is TGTGCCACCAGTGAATCCGGGACTCGTGAGCAGTTCTTC. The encoded protein is CATSESGTREQFF.

This chain's CDR3 is CASSLVEGAPNYGYTF. The CDR3 DNA reads TGTGCCAGCAGCTTAGTGGAGGGTGCGCCTAACTATGGCTACACCTTC. The chain uses TRBV7-2 and TRBJ1-2; D gene unclear. The germline CDR1 and CDR2 sequences are SGHTA and FQGNSA. The CDR3 has 16 residues. With 1 base removed from V and 0 bases from J, the gap between germline ends came to 12 bases.

The rearrangement joins TRBV27 to TRBJ2-2; D remains ambiguous. The germline V and J ends were trimmed by 3 bases and 5 bases, with 10 bases remaining between them. The CDR3 covers 14 residues. Germline CDR1 and CDR2: MNHEY and SMNVEV (reference sequence). The CDR3: CASSLRQPTGELFF. Written as DNA, the CDR3 is TGTGCCAGCAGTTTGAGGCAGCCTACCGGGGAGCTGTTTTTT.

The rearrangement joins TRBV4-2 to TRBJ2-6; maybe TRBD1 (6 bases). The CDR3 is 18 amino acids. CDR1 and CDR2 (germline): LGHNA, YNFKEQ. The V gene lost 2 bases and the J gene lost 0 bases, with 14 bases spanning the gap. Here the CDR3 reads CASSQFSDSLSGANVLTF. The DNA for the CDR3 is TGTGCCAGCAGCCAATTCTCGGACAGCCTCTCTGGGGCCAACGTCCTGACTTTC.

The count of this clone is one. The chain is built from TRBV19 and TRBJ1-5; no reliable D call. This CDR3 is 15 amino acids long. The germline gives CDR1 LNHDA, CDR2 SQIVND (reference sequence). V was cut by 5 bases and J by 0 bases, with 11 bases left in between. The DNA of the CDR3 is TGTGCCAGTAGTCCCAGACGGGGTAGCAATCAGCCCCAGCATTTT. It encodes CASSPRRGSNQPQHF.

The chain is built from TRBV3-1 (or the pseudogene TRBV3-2) and TRBJ2-5; 16 nucleotides agree with TRBD2. The V gene's germline CDR1 is LGHDT and CDR2 YNNKEL (reference sequence). The CDR3 length is 16 residues. Germline trimming cut 5 bases from V and 4 bases from J; bases unmatched to any gene: 4. CDR3 region: CASSFGTSGGVETQYF. CDR3 sequence (DNA): TGTGCCAGCAGCTTTGGGACTAGCGGGGGGGTAGAGACCCAGTACTTC.

The CDR3 region has the DNA TGTGCCAGCAGCTTAGCGGCGGGGGCCTCAGGGGAGACCCAGTACTTC. This sequence encodes CASSLAAGASGETQYF. The chain carries TRBV7-2 and TRBJ2-5; D is possibly TRBD2 (7 bases). Trimming left V 0 bases short and J 5 bases short, with 16 bases between. The CDR3 length is 16 residues. The germline CDR1 and CDR2 sequences are SGHTA and FQGNSA.

The rearrangement links TRBV29-1 to TRBJ1-2, with a tentative D call TRBD1 (5 bases). V was clipped by 4 bases and J by 5 bases, with 14 bases between them. Germline-derived CDR1 and CDR2 are SQVTM and ANQGSEA. The CDR3 consists of 13 residues. The CDR3 is CSVGGGQGYGYTF. DNA for the CDR3: TGCAGCGTTGGGGGAGGCCAGGGATATGGCTACACCTTC.

The chain joins TRBV2 to TRBJ2-1; 9 nucleotides match TRBD2. The germline V gene encodes CDR1 SNHLY and CDR2 FYNNEI. This CDR3 contains 17 residues. V lost 9 bases to trimming and J lost 6 bases; unmatched junction nucleotides: 18. DNA for the CDR3: TGTGCCAGTTGGGTTGAGTGGCGGGAGGGCCGGGGCAATGAGCAGTTCTTC. Its translation: CASWVEWREGRGNEQFF.